This TCR beta chain was recorded in a study of blood T cell repertoires in COVID-19. Membership in each cohort depended on participant-reported clinical history. In the authors' methods: Amplification of reference gene primers provided the estimated nucleated cell counts. Using immunoSEQ multiplex PCR, the repertoire was profiled, and TCRdb retains in-frame clones only, with some absent. V, J and clone size reflect that table, while D and trimming were determined from the DNA. The sample has around 230,000 clones; just over 85% are singletons. The CDR3 loop spans 16 amino acids. V was clipped by 1 base and J by 3 bases, with 14 bases between them. The V gene's germline CDR1 is SGHAT and CDR2 FQNNGV.

This sequence joins TRBV11-2 and TRBJ2-3; TRBD1 might be the D (6 bases). This TCR was recovered from a woman between 40 and 55 years old with acute COVID-19. Sequenced material: PBMCs or T cells enriched from blood (not recorded which). The CDR3, as DNA: TGTGCCAGCAGCTTAGGAACAGGGAGTGTTACAGATACGCAGTATTTT. Translated: CASSLGTGSVTDTQYF.